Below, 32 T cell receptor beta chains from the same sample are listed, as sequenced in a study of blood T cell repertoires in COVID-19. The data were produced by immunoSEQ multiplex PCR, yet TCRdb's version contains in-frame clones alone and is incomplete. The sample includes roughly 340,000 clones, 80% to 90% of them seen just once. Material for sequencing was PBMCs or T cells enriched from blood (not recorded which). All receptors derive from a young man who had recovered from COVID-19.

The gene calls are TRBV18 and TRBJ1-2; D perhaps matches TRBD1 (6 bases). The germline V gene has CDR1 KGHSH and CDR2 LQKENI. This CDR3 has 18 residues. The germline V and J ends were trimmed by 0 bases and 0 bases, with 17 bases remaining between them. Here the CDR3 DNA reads TGTGCCAGCTCACCACCGAAAGGGGGATTTTCAGCTAACTATGGCTACACCTTC. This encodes CASSPPKGGFSANYGYTF.

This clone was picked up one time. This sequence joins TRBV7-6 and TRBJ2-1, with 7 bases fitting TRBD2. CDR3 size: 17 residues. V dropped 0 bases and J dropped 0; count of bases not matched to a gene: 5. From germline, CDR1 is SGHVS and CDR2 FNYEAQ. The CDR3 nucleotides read TGTGCCAGCAGCTTAGCGCACGGGACTAACTCCTACAATGAGCAGTTCTTC. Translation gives CASSLAHGTNSYNEQFF.

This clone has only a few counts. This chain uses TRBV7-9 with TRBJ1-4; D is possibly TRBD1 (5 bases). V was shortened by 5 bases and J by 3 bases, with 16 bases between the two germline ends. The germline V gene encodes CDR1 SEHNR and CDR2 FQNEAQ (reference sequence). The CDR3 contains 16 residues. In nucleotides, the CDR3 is TGTGCCAGCAGCCCCCGGCAGGGAGGAGCTAATGAAAAACTGTTTTTT. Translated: CASSPRQGGANEKLFF.

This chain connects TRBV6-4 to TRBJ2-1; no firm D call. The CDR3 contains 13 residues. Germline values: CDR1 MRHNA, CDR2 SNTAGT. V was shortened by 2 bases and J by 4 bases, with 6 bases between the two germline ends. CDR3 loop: CASSDPPYNEQFF. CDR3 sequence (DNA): TGTGCCAGCAGTGACCCTCCTTACAATGAGCAGTTCTTC.

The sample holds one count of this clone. CDR3: CATSDPRAGAYNEQFF. CDR3 sequence (DNA): TGTGCCACCAGTGATCCGCGAGCCGGGGCCTACAATGAGCAGTTCTTC. The chain has TRBV24-1 and TRBJ2-1; D perhaps matches TRBD2 (5 bases). This CDR3 comprises 16 residues. Looked up from germline, CDR1 is KGHDR and CDR2 is SFDVKD. V shed 3 bases and J shed 2 bases, with 13 bases lying between them.

CDR3 sequence reads: CASSLGGGNTIYF. The CDR3 DNA reads TGTGCCAGCAGTTTGGGGGGGGGAAACACCATATATTTT. This chain links TRBV27 with TRBJ1-3, with a weak D call TRBD1 (5 bases). CDR1 is MNHEY, CDR2 SMNVEV, per germline (reference sequence). V lost 3 bases and J 4 bases, leaving 7 bases between the germline ends. CDR3 length equals 13 residues.

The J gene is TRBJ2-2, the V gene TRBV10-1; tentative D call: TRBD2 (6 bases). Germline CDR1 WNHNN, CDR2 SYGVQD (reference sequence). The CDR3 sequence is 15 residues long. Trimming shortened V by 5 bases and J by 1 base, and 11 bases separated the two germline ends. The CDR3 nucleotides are TGCGCCAGCAGTCCCGGGACTCAGAACACCGGGGAGCTGTTTTTT. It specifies CASSPGTQNTGELFF.

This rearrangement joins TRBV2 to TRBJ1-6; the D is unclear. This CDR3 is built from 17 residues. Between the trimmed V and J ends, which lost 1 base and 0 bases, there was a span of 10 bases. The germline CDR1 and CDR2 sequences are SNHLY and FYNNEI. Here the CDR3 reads CASSEGQALSYNSPLHF. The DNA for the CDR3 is TGTGCCAGCAGTGAAGGACAAGCACTCTCCTATAATTCACCCCTCCACTTT.

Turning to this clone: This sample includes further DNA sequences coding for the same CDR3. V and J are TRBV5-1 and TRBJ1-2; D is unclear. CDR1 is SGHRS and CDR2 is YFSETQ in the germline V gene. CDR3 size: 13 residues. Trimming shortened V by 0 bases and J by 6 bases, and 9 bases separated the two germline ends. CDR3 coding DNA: TGCGCCAGCAGCTTGGACAGCCGAAATGGCTACACCTTC. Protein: CASSLDSRNGYTF.

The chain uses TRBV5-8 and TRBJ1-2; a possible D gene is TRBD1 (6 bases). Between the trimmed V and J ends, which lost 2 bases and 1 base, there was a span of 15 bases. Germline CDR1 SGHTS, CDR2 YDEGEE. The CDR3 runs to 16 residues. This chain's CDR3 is CASSLLSGTINYGYTF. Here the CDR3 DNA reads TGTGCCAGCAGCTTATTGTCCGGGACAATTAACTATGGCTACACCTTC.

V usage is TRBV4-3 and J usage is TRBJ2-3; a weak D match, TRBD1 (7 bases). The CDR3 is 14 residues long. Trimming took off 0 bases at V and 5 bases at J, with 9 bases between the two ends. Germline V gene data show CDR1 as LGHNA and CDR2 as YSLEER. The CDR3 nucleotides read TGCGCCAGCAGCCAAGATCAGGGGGGAGATACGCAGTATTTT. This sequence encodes CASSQDQGGDTQYF.

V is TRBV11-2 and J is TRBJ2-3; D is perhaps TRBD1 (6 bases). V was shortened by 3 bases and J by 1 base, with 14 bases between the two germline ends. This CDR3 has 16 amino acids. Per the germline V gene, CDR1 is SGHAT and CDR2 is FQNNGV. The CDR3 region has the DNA TGTGCCAGCAGCTTCACGCCGGGACAAGGCACAGATACGCAGTATTTT. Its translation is CASSFTPGQGTDTQYF.

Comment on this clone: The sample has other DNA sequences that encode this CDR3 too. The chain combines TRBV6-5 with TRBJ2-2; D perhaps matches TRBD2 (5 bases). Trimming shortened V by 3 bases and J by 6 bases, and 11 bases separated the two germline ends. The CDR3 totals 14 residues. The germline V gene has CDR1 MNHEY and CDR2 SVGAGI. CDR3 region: CASSYSRGSGELFF. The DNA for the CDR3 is TGTGCCAGCAGTTATTCTCGAGGGTCCGGGGAGCTGTTTTTT.

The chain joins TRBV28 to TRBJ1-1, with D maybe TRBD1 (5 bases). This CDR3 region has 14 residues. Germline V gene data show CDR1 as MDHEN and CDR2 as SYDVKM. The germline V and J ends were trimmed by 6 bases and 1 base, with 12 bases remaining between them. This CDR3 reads CASSRRGGNTEAFF. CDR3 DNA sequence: TGTGCCAGCAGCCGGCGGGGCGGGAACACTGAAGCTTTCTTT.

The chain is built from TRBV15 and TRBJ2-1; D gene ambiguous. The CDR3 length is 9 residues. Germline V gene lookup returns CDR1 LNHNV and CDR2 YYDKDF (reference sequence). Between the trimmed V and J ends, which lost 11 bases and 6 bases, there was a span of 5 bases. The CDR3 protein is CAVGNEQFF. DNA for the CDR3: TGTGCCGTCGGCAATGAGCAGTTCTTC.

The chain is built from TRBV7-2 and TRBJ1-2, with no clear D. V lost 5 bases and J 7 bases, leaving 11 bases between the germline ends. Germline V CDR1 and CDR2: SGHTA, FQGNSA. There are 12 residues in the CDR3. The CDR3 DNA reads TGTGCCAGCAGCCCCGGACTGGGTGGCTACACCTTC. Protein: CASSPGLGGYTF.

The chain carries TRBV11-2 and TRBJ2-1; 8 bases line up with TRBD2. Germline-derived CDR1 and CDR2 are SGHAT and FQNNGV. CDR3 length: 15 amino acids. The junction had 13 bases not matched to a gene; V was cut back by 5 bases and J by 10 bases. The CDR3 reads CASSAGAAGVGEQFF. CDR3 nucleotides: TGTGCCAGCAGCGCTGGGGCAGCGGGAGTAGGAGAGCAGTTCTTC.

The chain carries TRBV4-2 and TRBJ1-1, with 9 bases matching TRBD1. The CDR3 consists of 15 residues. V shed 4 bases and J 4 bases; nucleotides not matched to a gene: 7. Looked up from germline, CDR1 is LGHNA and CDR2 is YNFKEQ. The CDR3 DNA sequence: TGTGCCAGCAGCCTGAGTTTGACAGGGGGCACTGAAGCTTTCTTT. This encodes CASSLSLTGGTEAFF.

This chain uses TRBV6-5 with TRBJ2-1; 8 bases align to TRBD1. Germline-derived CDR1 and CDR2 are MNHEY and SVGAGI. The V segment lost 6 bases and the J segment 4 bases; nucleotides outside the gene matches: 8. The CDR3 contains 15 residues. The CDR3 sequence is CASRPPGQVYNEQFF. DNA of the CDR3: TGTGCCAGCAGACCCCCGGGACAGGTATACAATGAGCAGTTCTTC.

CDR3 nucleotides: TGCAGTGCGCGAGAACCCTACGAGCAGTACTTC. It codes for CSAREPYEQYF. The V and J genes are TRBV20-1 and TRBJ2-7, with D uncertain. V lost 6 bases, J lost 2 bases, and 8 bases lay in between. The CDR3 has 11 amino acids. The germline gives CDR1 DFQATT, CDR2 SNEGSKA (reference sequence).

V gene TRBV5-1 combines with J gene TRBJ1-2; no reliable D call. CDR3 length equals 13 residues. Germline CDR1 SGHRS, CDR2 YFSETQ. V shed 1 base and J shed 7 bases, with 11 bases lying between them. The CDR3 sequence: CASSLIPRSGYTF. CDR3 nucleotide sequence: TGCGCCAGCAGCTTGATCCCCCGCAGTGGCTACACCTTC.

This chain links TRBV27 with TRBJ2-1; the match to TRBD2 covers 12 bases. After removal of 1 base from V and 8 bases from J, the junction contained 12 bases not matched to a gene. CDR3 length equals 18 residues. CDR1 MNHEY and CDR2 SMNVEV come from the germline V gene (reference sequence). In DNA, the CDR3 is TGTGCCAGCAGTTTATTGGGACGGGGACTAGCGGGTCTGTATGAGCAGTTCTTC. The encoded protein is CASSLLGRGLAGLYEQFF.

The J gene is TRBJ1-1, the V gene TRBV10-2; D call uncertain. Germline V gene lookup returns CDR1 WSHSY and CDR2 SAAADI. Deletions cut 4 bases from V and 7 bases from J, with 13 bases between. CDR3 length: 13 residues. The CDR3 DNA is TGCGCCAGCAGTGGGCGGGAGTATTATGAAGCTTTCTTT. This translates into CASSGREYYEAFF.

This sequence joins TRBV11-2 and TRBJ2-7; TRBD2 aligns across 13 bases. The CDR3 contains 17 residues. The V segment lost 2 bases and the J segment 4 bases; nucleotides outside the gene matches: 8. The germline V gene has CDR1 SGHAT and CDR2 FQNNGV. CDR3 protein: CASSLLSLAGGNYEQYF. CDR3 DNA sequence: TGTGCCAGCAGCTTACTATCACTAGCGGGAGGGAATTACGAGCAGTACTTC.

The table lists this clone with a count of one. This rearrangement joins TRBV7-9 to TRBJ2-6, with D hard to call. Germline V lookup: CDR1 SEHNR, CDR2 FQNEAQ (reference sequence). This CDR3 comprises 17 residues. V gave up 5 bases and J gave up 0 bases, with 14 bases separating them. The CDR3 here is CASSPRGLSSGANVLTF. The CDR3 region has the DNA TGTGCCAGCAGCCCGCGAGGTCTAAGCTCTGGGGCCAACGTCCTGACTTTC.

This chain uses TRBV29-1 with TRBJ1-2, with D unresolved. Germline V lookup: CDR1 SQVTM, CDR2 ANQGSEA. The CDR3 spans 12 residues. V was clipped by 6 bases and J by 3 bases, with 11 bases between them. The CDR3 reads CSVEKVYYGYTF. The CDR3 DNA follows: TGCAGCGTGGAGAAGGTATACTATGGCTACACCTTC.

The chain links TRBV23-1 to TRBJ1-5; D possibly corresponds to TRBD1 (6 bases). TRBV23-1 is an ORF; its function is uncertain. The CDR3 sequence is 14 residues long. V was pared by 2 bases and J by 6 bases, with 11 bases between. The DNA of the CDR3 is TGCGCCAGCAGTCAAAACAGGGAGACTCAGCCCCAGCATTTT. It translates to CASSQNRETQPQHF.

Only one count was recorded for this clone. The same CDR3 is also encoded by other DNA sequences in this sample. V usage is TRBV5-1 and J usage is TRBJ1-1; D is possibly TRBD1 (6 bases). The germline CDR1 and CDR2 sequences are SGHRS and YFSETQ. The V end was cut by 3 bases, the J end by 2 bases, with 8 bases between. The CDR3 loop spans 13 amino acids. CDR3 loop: CASSWGQNTEAFF. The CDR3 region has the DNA TGCGCCAGCAGCTGGGGACAAAACACTGAAGCTTTCTTT.

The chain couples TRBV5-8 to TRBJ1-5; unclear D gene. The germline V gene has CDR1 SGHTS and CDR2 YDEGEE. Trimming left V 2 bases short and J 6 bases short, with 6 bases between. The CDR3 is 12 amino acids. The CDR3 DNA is TGTGCCAGCAGCTTTGGAGGTCAGCCCCAGCATTTT. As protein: CASSFGGQPQHF.

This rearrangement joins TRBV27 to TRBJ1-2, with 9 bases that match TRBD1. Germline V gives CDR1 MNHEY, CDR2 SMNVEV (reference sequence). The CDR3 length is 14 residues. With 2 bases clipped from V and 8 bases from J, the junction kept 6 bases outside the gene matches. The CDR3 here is CASSLGTGIGGYTF. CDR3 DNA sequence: TGTGCCAGCAGTTTAGGGACAGGGATAGGCGGCTACACCTTC.

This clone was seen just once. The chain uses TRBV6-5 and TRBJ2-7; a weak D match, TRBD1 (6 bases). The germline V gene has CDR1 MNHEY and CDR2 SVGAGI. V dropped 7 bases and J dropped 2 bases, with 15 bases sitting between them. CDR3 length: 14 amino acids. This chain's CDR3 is CASTSQEGAYEQYF. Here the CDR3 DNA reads TGTGCCAGCACTAGCCAAGAGGGGGCCTACGAGCAGTACTTC.

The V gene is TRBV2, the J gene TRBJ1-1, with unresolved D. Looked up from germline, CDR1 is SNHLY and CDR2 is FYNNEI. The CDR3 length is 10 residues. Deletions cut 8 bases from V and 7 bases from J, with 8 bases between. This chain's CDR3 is CASGGSEAFF. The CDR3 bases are TGTGCCAGCGGTGGTAGTGAAGCTTTCTTT. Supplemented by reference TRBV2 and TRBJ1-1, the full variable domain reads EPEVTQTPSHQVTQMGQEVILRCVPISNHLYFYWYRQILGQKVEFLVSFYNNEISEKSEIFDDQFSVERPDGSNFTLKIRSTKLEDSAMYFCASGGSEAFFGQGTRLTVV.